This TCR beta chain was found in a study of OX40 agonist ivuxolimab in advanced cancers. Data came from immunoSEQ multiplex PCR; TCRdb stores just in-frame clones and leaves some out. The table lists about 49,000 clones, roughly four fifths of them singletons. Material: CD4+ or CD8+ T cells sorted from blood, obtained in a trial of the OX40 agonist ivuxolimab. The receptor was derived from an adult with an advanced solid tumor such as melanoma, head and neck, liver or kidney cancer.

CDR3 sequence (DNA): TGTGCCAGCAGTTTTTTCACTAGCGTTAGCACAGATACGCAGTATTTT. As protein: CASSFFTSVSTDTQYF. The chain links TRBV27 to TRBJ2-3; 7 nucleotides match TRBD2. The CDR3 runs 16 residues. Germline V gives CDR1 MNHEY, CDR2 SMNVEV (reference sequence). Trimming at V came to 3 bases and at J to 0 bases, leaving 6 bases not matched to a gene.